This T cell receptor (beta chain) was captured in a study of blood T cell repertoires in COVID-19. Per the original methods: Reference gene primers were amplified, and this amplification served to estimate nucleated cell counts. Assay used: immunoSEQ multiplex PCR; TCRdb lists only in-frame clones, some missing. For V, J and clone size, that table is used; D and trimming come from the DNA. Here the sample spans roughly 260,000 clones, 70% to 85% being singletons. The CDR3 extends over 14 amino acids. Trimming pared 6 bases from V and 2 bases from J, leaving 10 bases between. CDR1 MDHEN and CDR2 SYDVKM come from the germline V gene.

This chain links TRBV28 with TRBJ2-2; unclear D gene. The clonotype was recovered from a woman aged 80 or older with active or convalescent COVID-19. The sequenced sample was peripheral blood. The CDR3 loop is CASSPELNTGELFF. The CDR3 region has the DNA TGTGCCAGCAGCCCCGAACTTAACACCGGGGAGCTGTTTTTT.